This TCR beta chain comes out of a study of lymphopenia after photon versus proton radiotherapy. The V gene's germline CDR1 is MDHEN and CDR2 SYDVKM. The CDR3 spans 13 residues. Trimming stripped 3 bases from V and 8 bases from J, with 10 bases between. Study conclusions and caveats: A bigger post-nadir fall in TCR diversity correlated inversely with survival time in deceased patients. Post-nadir diversity loss with photons came from oligoclonal expansion, particularly CD8+ Temra cells. Photon-treated patients lost naive T cells and TCR diversity; proton-treated stayed stable.

Details on this clone: Its antigen remains unknown.

TCRdb keeps only in-frame clones here, not all; method: immunoSEQ multiplex PCR. The repertoire consists of tens of thousands of clones, with around four fifths occurring once and the leading ten covering roughly 20%. The rearrangement links TRBV28 to TRBJ1-4; D ambiguous. The starting material was peripheral blood, obtained from a patient treated with proton-based radiotherapy. The receptor was isolated from a woman in her seventies with pancreatic cancer. The CDR3: CASSFGFREKLFF. CDR3 bases: TGTGCCAGCAGTTTCGGCTTTCGGGAAAAACTGTTTTTT.